Described below is a single T cell receptor (beta chain) sequence and its context. The antigen is not known. These data belong to a study of T cell responses to AZD1222 COVID-19 vaccine. Whole-study findings and limits: Every sample of the repertoires postdated the peak T cell response. Spike-specific TCR breadth and depth were elevated following two AZD1222 doses. Spike-wide vaccine-associated CD4 TCRs dominated at 160-218 and 743-854.

The ends lost 7 bases at V and 7 bases at J; junction bases unmatched: 10. This CDR3 is built from 14 residues. Germline CDR1 ENHRY, CDR2 SYGVKD. Produced via immunoSEQ multiplex PCR; TCRdb's table is partial and in-frame only. The table shows some 170,000 clones, with more than 90% occurring only once. The receptor comes from an adult in good health. Sequenced material: peripheral blood, taken on day 0 of AZD1222 vaccination. The genes are TRBV10-3 and TRBJ1-5; 7 nucleotides agree with TRBD1. CDR3 nucleotides: TGTGCCATCACCCCGACAGGGATCGGGCAGCCCCAGCATTTT. Protein sequence: CAITPTGIGQPQHF.